This is a list of T cell receptor beta chains from one sample in a study of CD8+CD57+ T cells in acquired aplastic anemia. TCRdb re-derived calls from the reads in MiXCR, one entry per CDR3 protein. The top ten clones hold roughly 60% of a sample with about 40,000 distinct CDR3 sequences, roughly two thirds of them seen once. The sequenced sample was sorted CD4+, CD8+, or CD8+CD57+ T cells (not recorded which) from PBMCs. All receptors derive from a human donor with aplastic anemia. The CDR3 runs from the conserved cysteine through the conserved F or W. A D gene is named only where the DNA matches it firmly. Expanded clones get a size class; other rows say once, few or many, or leave the size out.

clone size,V gene,D gene,J gene,CDR3 DNA,CDR3 protein
many,TRBV6-1,-,TRBJ1-6,TGTGCCAGCAGTGAAGTACGGGGGCTTGATTCACCCCTCCACTTT,CASSEVRGLDSPLHF
few,TRBV7-8,TRBD2,TRBJ2-5,TGTGCCAGCAGCTCCGAGTTGGGACTAGCGGGGGAAGAGACCCAGTACTTC,CASSSELGLAGEETQYF
-,TRBV19,-,TRBJ1-1,TGTGCCAGTAGTATCTTCCTGGGCAGCGCAAATGAAGCTTTCTTT,CASSIFLGSANEAFF
-,TRBV20-1,-,TRBJ2-3,TGCAGTGCTAGGGGCACTGACGCTAGCACAGATACGCAGTATTTT,CSARGTDASTDTQYF
many,TRBV5-4,TRBD2,TRBJ2-1,TGTGCCAGCAGCTTAGGCGGGGGGGCGGGAAATGAGCAGTTCTTC,CASSLGGGAGNEQFF
-,TRBV11-1,TRBD1,TRBJ1-6,TGTGCCAGCAGCAACCGGGACAGGGATAATTCACCCCTCCACTTT,CASSNRDRDNSPLHF
-,TRBV25-1,-,TRBJ2-5,TGTGCCAGCAGTTTAAGGGGCCGCAAAGAGACCCAGTACTTC,CASSLRGRKETQYF
-,TRBV20-1,-,TRBJ2-4,TGCAGCGCTAGAGCTCGGGCAGGACTTAGTACGAACATTCAGTACTTC,CSARARAGLSTNIQYF
many,TRBV2,-,TRBJ2-7,TGTGCCAGCAGTCACAGGGTCTCCTACGAGCAGTACTTC,CASSHRVSYEQYF
-,TRBV10-3,-,TRBJ1-2,TGTGCCATCAGTGAGGGACAGTCGAGGGGCTACACCTTC,CAISEGQSRGYTF
-,TRBV15,-,TRBJ2-5,TGTGCCACCAGCACGAAGGGGCGCGGGGAGACCCAGTACTTC,CATSTKGRGETQYF
-,TRBV11-2,TRBD2,TRBJ2-1,TGTGCCAGCAGCCGAGTGAGCGGGGTGGCCTACAATGAGCAGTTCTTC,CASSRVSGVAYNEQFF
few,TRBV3-1,-,TRBJ2-6,TGTGCCAGCAGCCCCGGGCTGTGCTCTGGGGCCAACGTCCTGACTTTC,CASSPGLCSGANVLTF
-,TRBV5-1,TRBD1,TRBJ1-2,TGCGCCAGCAGCTCGGGGGCCACCGGGACAGGGGCTAAGGGCTACACCTTC,CASSSGATGTGAKGYTF
once,TRBV24-1,TRBD1,TRBJ2-1,TGTGCCACCGGGACAGGGCTTGAGCAGTTCTTC,CATGTGLEQFF
-,TRBV2,TRBD2,TRBJ2-7,TGTGCCAGCAGTGGTGGCGGGGGAGGTGTCGAGCAGTACTTC,CASSGGGGGVEQYF
-,TRBV7-9,-,TRBJ1-1,TGTGCCAGCAGCAAAGGGACACTAGCTTTCTTT,CASSKGTLAFF
-,TRBV7-8,-,TRBJ1-2,TGTGCCAGCAGCAAGTCACAGGGCCGCGATGGCTACACCTTC,CASSKSQGRDGYTF
-,TRBV6-1,-,TRBJ2-5,TGTGCCAGCTCATCCCCAGGGTCGTTGGGGGAGACCCAGTACTTC,CASSSPGSLGETQYF
-,TRBV19,-,TRBJ1-2,TGTGCCAGTAGGGAGGTTCCGTATAACTATGGCTACACCTTC,CASREVPYNYGYTF
-,TRBV15,-,TRBJ1-5,TGTGCCACCAGCAGAGATCTTGCAGGGCCGCAGCCCCAGCATTTT,CATSRDLAGPQPQHF
-,TRBV4-2,-,TRBJ1-2,TGTGCCAGCAGCCAAGACGCCGGGCCCCACTATGGCTACACCTTC,CASSQDAGPHYGYTF
once,TRBV7-8,-,TRBJ1-1,TGTGCCAGCAGCCCCAGGACAGAGACTGAAGCTTTCTTT,CASSPRTETEAFF
many,TRBV3-1,-,TRBJ2-2,TGTGCCAGCAGCCCATACACCGGGGAGCTGTTTTTT,CASSPYTGELFF
-,TRBV10-3,-,TRBJ1-2,TGTGCCATCAGTGAGTCGGTGGCAGGGCTGGAAGGCTACACCTTC,CAISESVAGLEGYTF
-,TRBV19,-,TRBJ2-5,TGTGCCAGTAGCTCCTCCGGCACGAGAGAGACCCAGTACTTC,CASSSSGTRETQYF
-,TRBV20-1,TRBD2,TRBJ2-1,TGCAGTGCTAGAGATCAGGGCGGGAGGGTTGCACATGAGCAGTTCTTC,CSARDQGGRVAHEQFF
-,TRBV20-1,-,TRBJ1-1,TGCAGTGCTACTAGGGGCACGAACACTGAAGCTTTCTTT,CSATRGTNTEAFF
-,TRBV4-2,-,TRBJ2-2,TGTGCCAGCAGCTTTGGTGGCACCGGGGAGCTGTTTTTT,CASSFGGTGELFF
-,TRBV20-1,TRBD2,TRBJ2-5,TGCAGTGCTAGAGATCTTCTAGCGGGGGGAACCCAGTACTTC,CSARDLLAGGTQYF
few,TRBV29-1,TRBD2,TRBJ2-7,TGCAGCGCTAGGACCGGGGAGGGAGTGACCTACGAGCAGTACTTC,CSARTGEGVTYEQYF
-,TRBV2,TRBD1,TRBJ1-6,TGTGCCAGCAGGGGACAGGGGGAAAACACCCTCCACTTT,CASRGQGENTLHF
-,TRBV2,-,TRBJ2-1,TGTGCCAGCAGGAGGGGCTACATCTCCTACAGTGAGCAGTTCTTC,CASRRGYISYSEQFF
-,TRBV10-3,-,TRBJ1-1,TGTGCCATCACTGGGGGCGGGGCTGAAGCTTTCTTT,CAITGGGAEAFF
-,TRBV19,-,TRBJ1-4,TGTGCCACTACAAGACGGGGGCGTGAAAAACTGTTTTTT,CATTRRGREKLFF
many,TRBV15,TRBD1,TRBJ1-5,TGTGCCACCAGCAGGCAGGGGGAGTATCAGCCCCAGCATTTT,CATSRQGEYQPQHF
many,TRBV19,TRBD1,TRBJ1-1,TGTGCCAGCCGAACAGGGGGCACTGAAGCTTTCTTT,CASRTGGTEAFF
-,TRBV15,-,TRBJ2-7,TGTGCCACCAGCAGTGAAGGGATCTCGGACTCCTACGAGCAGTACTTC,CATSSEGISDSYEQYF
-,TRBV5-5,TRBD2,TRBJ2-1,TGTGCCAGCAGCGCAAGTACTAGCGGGGGGGCGCTGTTCTTC,CASSASTSGGALFF
few,TRBV4-1,TRBD2,TRBJ2-3,TGCGCCAGCAGCCAAGACGATCTAGCGGGGCGCACAGATACGCAGTATTTT,CASSQDDLAGRTDTQYF
-,TRBV11-2,TRBD1,TRBJ2-2,TGTGCCAGCAGCTTAGGCCAGGGGGCCCTACCGAACACCGGGGAGCTGTTTTTT,CASSLGQGALPNTGELFF
-,TRBV24-1,-,TRBJ2-3,TGTGCCACCAGAAAGGGGGGAGGGACGGCAGATACGCAGTATTTT,CATRKGGGTADTQYF
many,TRBV9,-,TRBJ2-1,TGTGCCAGCAGCGGGACAGATTTGGGGGGCCCCTACAATGAGCAGTTCTTC,CASSGTDLGGPYNEQFF
-,TRBV24-1,TRBD1,TRBJ2-7,TGTGCCACCAGTGACGCGACAGGGACGTACGAGCAGTACTTC,CATSDATGTYEQYF
-,TRBV7-9,-,TRBJ2-7,TGTGCCAGCAGCTTATGGCAGGAATCCTACGAGCAGTACTTC,CASSLWQESYEQYF
-,TRBV10-3,-,TRBJ2-3,TGTGCCATCAGTGAGAACAGAGGAGGAGCGGGTACGCAGTATTTT,CAISENRGGAGTQYF
-,TRBV5-1,-,TRBJ2-3,TGCGCCAGCAGCTTGGGGGCCACAGATACGCAGTATTTT,CASSLGATDTQYF
many,TRBV5-1,-,TRBJ2-7,TGCGCCACCAGCAGGGACGTGTCGTACGAGCAGTACTTC,CATSRDVSYEQYF
once,TRBV5-4,TRBD2,TRBJ2-1,TGTGCCAGCAGCTTCCGGACTAGCTCCCTCTCAGAGCAGTTCTTC,CASSFRTSSLSEQFF
-,TRBV5-1,-,TRBJ1-4,TGCGCCAGCAGCTCTGGGTCGACTAATGAAAAACTGTTCTTT,CASSSGSTNEKLFF
many,TRBV24-1,-,TRBJ1-5,TGTGCCACCACTTTCGAAGGGCCGGGGGGCCTCTATAGCAATCAGCCCCAGCATTTT,CATTFEGPGGLYSNQPQHF
few,TRBV7-9,-,TRBJ2-7,TGTGCCAGCAGCGGCTCCTACGAGCAGTACTTC,CASSGSYEQYF
-,TRBV20-1,TRBD1,TRBJ1-5,TGCAGTGCTAGACCGACAGGGCGGGAACATCAGCCCCAGCATTTT,CSARPTGREHQPQHF
many,TRBV28,-,TRBJ2-7,TGTGCCAGCAGTTTATCCCCCCCCACCCAGTACTTC,CASSLSPPTQYF
few,TRBV18,TRBD1,TRBJ1-1,TGTGCCAGCTCACCTTGGGACAGGGGGCTCGACACTGAAGCTTTCTTT,CASSPWDRGLDTEAFF
-,TRBV10-3,-,TRBJ2-7,TGTGCCATCAACCAAACCGGGACCAGTCGCTACGAGCAGTACTTC,CAINQTGTSRYEQYF